The clone carrying this T cell receptor beta chain was seen repeatedly, ten times or more. What it recognizes is unknown. The sample is drawn from a study of CD8 T cells in ankylosing spondylitis. Study-level findings and limits: Significant enrichment of disease-linked clones was reportedly seen in matched ankylosing spondylitis synovial fluid.

TCRdb used MiXCR to reprocess the 5' RACE reads, holding one entry per CDR3 protein. The table records fewer than 250,000 distinct CDR3 sequences, more than 25% of them present only once. CDR3 length: 12 amino acids. The V end was cut by 5 bases, the J end by 5 bases, with 11 bases between. The germline V gene encodes CDR1 DFQATT and CDR2 SNEGSKA (reference sequence). The sample taken for sequencing was blood, either unsorted or a sorted T cell fraction (not recorded which). This chain links TRBV20-1 with TRBJ2-3; D possibly corresponds to TRBD2 (5 bases). The receptor was derived from a male donor with ankylosing spondylitis or in good health (not recorded which). Here the CDR3 reads CSAASYRDTQYF. The DNA of the CDR3 is TGCAGTGCTGCTAGCTACAGAGATACGCAGTATTTT.